Listed here are 28 T cell receptor beta chains from one sample, sequenced in a study of cytomegalovirus exposure and HLA in healthy donors. PCR involved 60 Vbeta and 13 Jbeta primers. Sequencing used immunoSEQ multiplex PCR; TCRdb keeps in-frame clones, though not all of them. Among under 200,000 clones, approximately 77% were seen once, and the ten largest hold 7.4%. Sequencing used PBMCs. These receptors were collected from a male donor in good health and CMV-seropositive.

The chain combines TRBV9 with TRBJ1-2, with TRBD1 matching 9 bases. Germline V gives CDR1 SGDLS, CDR2 YYNGEE. The CDR3 runs to 14 residues. V shed 5 bases, J shed 2 bases, and the junction held 4 bases outside the gene matches. This CDR3 is CASSLGTGNYGYTF. CDR3 DNA: TGTGCCAGCAGTCTCGGGACAGGGAACTATGGCTACACCTTC.

This sequence joins TRBV5-1 and TRBJ2-6, with a tentative D call TRBD2 (6 bases). The CDR3 runs to 16 residues. The ends were cut back, 2 bases at V and 4 bases at J, with 13 bases in the middle. Per germline, CDR1 SGHRS and CDR2 YFSETQ. The CDR3 region has the DNA TGCGCCAGCAGCTTCGGAGGGGCGGGGGGGGCCAACGTCCTGACTTTC. As protein: CASSFGGAGGANVLTF.

The gene calls are TRBV5-1 and TRBJ2-7, with TRBD2 matching over 12 bases. Unmatched junction bases numbered 10, after V lost 3 bases and J lost 6 bases. Germline CDR1 is SGHRS and CDR2 is YFSETQ. The CDR3 contains 16 residues. CDR3 nucleotide sequence: TGCGCCAGCAGCTCCACTAGCGGGGGGCCCTGGGTCGAGCAGTACTTC. Translating gives CASSSTSGGPWVEQYF.

J is TRBJ1-6 and V is TRBV4-1; no definite D call. The CDR3 totals 17 residues. Germline CDR1 and CDR2: MGHRA and YSYEKL. V was cut by 0 bases and J by 8 bases, with 17 bases left in between. Written as DNA, the CDR3 is TGCGCCAGCAGCCAAGACCTCGGACGGACTCTAGATTCACCCCTCCACTTT. It codes for CASSQDLGRTLDSPLHF.

The chain employs TRBV9 and TRBJ2-1, with TRBD2 matching 11 bases. The V and J ends lost 5 bases and 4 bases, in that order; junction bases with no gene match: 5. CDR1 is SGDLS and CDR2 is YYNGEE in the germline V gene. The CDR3 covers 15 residues. CDR3 nucleotides: TGTGCCAGCAGTGAGACTAGCGGGGCATACAATGAGCAGTTCTTC. Translated: CASSETSGAYNEQFF.

The V gene is TRBV11-2, the J gene TRBJ1-1, with 10 positions matching TRBD1. V lost 5 bases to trimming and J lost 7 bases; unmatched junction nucleotides: 10. This CDR3 spans 15 amino acids. The V gene's germline CDR1 is SGHAT and CDR2 FQNNGV. The CDR3 DNA sequence: TGTGCCAGCAGCAGCCAGGGACAGGGGAGCGATGAAGCTTTCTTT. It specifies CASSSQGQGSDEAFF. The variable domain in full, completed from reference TRBV11-2 and TRBJ1-1, reads EAGVAQSPRYKIIEKRQSVAFWCNPISGHATLYWYQQILGQGPKLLIQFQNNGVVDDSQLPKDRFSAERLKGVDSTLKIQPAKLEDSAVYLCASSSQGQGSDEAFFGQGTRLTVV.

The chain links TRBV9 to TRBJ2-7, with a weak D call TRBD1 (6 bases). Trimming took off 4 bases at V and 7 bases at J, with 21 bases between the two ends. The CDR3 runs to 15 residues. The germline CDR1 and CDR2 sequences are SGDLS and YYNGEE. The CDR3 bases are TGTGCCAGCAGCCCCTCCGGGACACTAAGGGGGGAGCAGTACTTC. Its translation is CASSPSGTLRGEQYF.

The gene calls are TRBV6-7 and TRBJ1-4, with D hard to call. TRBV6-7 is assigned to the ORF class and has an uncertain function. CDR3 length equals 16 residues. Between the trimmed V and J ends, which lost 0 bases and 4 bases, there was a span of 12 bases. The CDR3 spells CASSYSSGPYNEKLFF. The CDR3 coding sequence is TGTGCCAGCAGTTACTCGAGTGGGCCTTATAATGAAAAACTGTTTTTT.

This clone was observed a handful of times. V gene TRBV4-1 combines with J gene TRBJ1-2; 9 nucleotides line up with TRBD1. Per germline, CDR1 MGHRA and CDR2 YSYEKL. The CDR3 is 14 amino acids. Losses at the gene ends were 4 bases for V and 3 bases for J; bases not matched to a gene: 3. The CDR3 loop is CASSPRTGDYGYTF. DNA of the CDR3: TGCGCCAGCAGCCCCCGGACAGGGGACTATGGCTACACCTTC.

V gene TRBV5-1 combines with J gene TRBJ1-4; no clear D gene. From germline, CDR1 is SGHRS and CDR2 YFSETQ. CDR3 length: 14 amino acids. Trimming stripped 5 bases from V and 1 base from J, with 9 bases between. DNA for the CDR3: TGCGCCAGCAGATCGCCTAGAACTAATGAAAAACTGTTTTTT. Its protein product is CASRSPRTNEKLFF.

The chain couples TRBV7-6 to TRBJ2-5, with 7 positions matching TRBD1. The CDR3 has 13 residues. With V trimmed by 4 bases and J by 13 bases, 12 bases remained unmatched. CDR1 and CDR2 from the germline V gene are SGHVS and FNYEAQ. DNA for the CDR3: TGTGCCAGCAGCTATACGACAGGGCAAGAAGGGTACTTC. Amino acids: CASSYTTGQEGYF.

This clone occurred once. V usage is TRBV5-1 and J usage is TRBJ1-6; 11 nucleotides align to TRBD1. Germline V gene sequence: CDR1 SGHRS, CDR2 YFSETQ. J gave up 9 bases and V 5 bases, and 4 bases lay outside the gene matches. The CDR3 totals 14 residues. CDR3 nucleotide sequence: TGCGCCAGCAGGGAGGGACAGGGGGTTTCACCCCTCCACTTT. Translation: CASREGQGVSPLHF.

This chain uses TRBV7-3 with TRBJ1-1; D unresolved. The ends were cut back, 1 base at V and 1 base at J, with 4 bases in the middle. CDR1 SGHTA and CDR2 FQGTGA come from the germline V gene. The CDR3 runs to 13 residues. The CDR3 protein is CASSLRGNTEAFF. The CDR3 coding sequence is TGTGCCAGCAGCTTAAGAGGGAACACTGAAGCTTTCTTT.

J is TRBJ1-5 and V is TRBV6-1, with D hard to call. Germline values: CDR1 MNHNS, CDR2 SASEGT. This CDR3 comprises 13 residues. Trimming removed 4 bases at V and 13 bases at J, with 17 bases between. CDR3 nucleotides: TGTGCCAGCAGTGTGGAAAGACACCGTTTTCAGCATTTT. As protein: CASSVERHRFQHF.

The gene calls are TRBV5-4 and TRBJ2-4; TRBD1 agrees at 8 bases. Germline assignment: CDR1 SGHNT and CDR2 YYREEE (reference sequence). This CDR3 spans 13 amino acids. The V gene end was trimmed by 5 bases and the J gene end by 8 bases; junction bases not matched to a gene: 6. The CDR3 spells CASRGQGRDIQYF. CDR3 DNA: TGTGCCAGCAGAGGACAGGGCAGAGACATTCAGTACTTC.

This clone was found a few times. The chain links TRBV6-5 to TRBJ2-5; 10 bases agree with TRBD1. The CDR3 length is 15 residues. With V trimmed by 4 bases and J by 4 bases, 6 bases remained unmatched. Per germline, CDR1 MNHEY and CDR2 SVGAGI. The CDR3 region is CASSSLTGGLETQYF. As DNA, the CDR3 is TGTGCCAGCAGTTCTCTGACAGGGGGCCTAGAGACCCAGTACTTC.

CDR3 region: CASSLRQGAGELFF. DNA for the CDR3: TGTGCCAGCAGCTTGAGGCAGGGGGCCGGGGAGCTGTTTTTT. This sequence joins TRBV11-3 and TRBJ2-2; 7 bases are a match to TRBD1. The CDR3 extends over 14 amino acids. The V segment lost 3 bases and the J segment 6 bases; nucleotides outside the gene matches: 4. Germline lookup yields CDR1 SGHNT and CDR2 YENEEA.

The rearrangement uses TRBV19 and TRBJ2-1; 11 bases map to TRBD2. Looked up from germline, CDR1 is LNHDA and CDR2 is SQIVND (reference sequence). J was trimmed by 14 bases and V by 4 bases; bases with no gene match: 19. The CDR3 consists of 17 residues. In nucleotides, the CDR3 is TGTGCCAGTAGTACCTTTAGCGGGGGGGCCCGGGGACCCAGGGAGTTCTTC. It codes for CASSTFSGGARGPREFF.

V and J are TRBV27 and TRBJ1-2; possibly TRBD1 for D (6 bases). V was clipped by 1 base and J by 6 bases, with 9 bases between them. Germline V lookup: CDR1 MNHEY, CDR2 SMNVEV (reference sequence). The CDR3 contains 13 residues. The DNA for the CDR3 is TGTGCCAGCAGTTTATTGGCAGGGGATGGCTACACCTTC. This codes for CASSLLAGDGYTF.

This clone was counted only a few times. The rearrangement joins TRBV6-6 to TRBJ2-7, with D possibly being TRBD2 (6 bases). Germline V gives CDR1 MNHNY, CDR2 SVGAGI (reference sequence). This CDR3 comprises 14 residues. Trimming took 10 bases from V and 9 from J, leaving 25 bases between them. Written as DNA, the CDR3 is TGTGCCACCGAGCCTAGCGCGGGCTCCCCCCCGCAGTACTTC. Translated: CATEPSAGSPPQYF.

The V and J genes are TRBV29-1 and TRBJ1-4; TRBD1 matches at 7 bases. Germline trimming cut 7 bases from V and 7 bases from J; bases unmatched to any gene: 9. The germline V gene encodes CDR1 SQVTM and CDR2 ANQGSEA. CDR3 length: 13 residues. For the CDR3, the DNA is TGCAGCGCCCAGGGGGAGGTCGGTGAAAAACTGTTTTTT. Translating it yields CSAQGEVGEKLFF.

Points on this clone: The same CDR3 can be traced to other DNA sequences in this sample. The V call is TRBV6-6, the J call TRBJ2-3; tentatively, D is TRBD2 (5 bases). The CDR3 consists of 16 residues. Trimming removed 0 bases at V and 2 bases at J, with 12 bases between. Germline CDR1 reads MNHNY; CDR2 reads SVGAGI (reference sequence). The CDR3 protein is CASSYSGSGFTDTQYF. As DNA, the CDR3 is TGTGCCAGCAGTTACTCTGGGTCGGGGTTCACAGATACGCAGTATTTT.

This clone was seen once. The chain has TRBV4-2 and TRBJ2-1; possibly TRBD1 for D (6 bases). The V gene lost 6 bases and the J gene lost 3 bases, with 12 bases spanning the gap. This CDR3 spans 14 amino acids. Germline V gives CDR1 LGHNA, CDR2 YNFKEQ. CDR3 DNA sequence: TGTGCCAGCAGACCGGACAGCGTCTACAATGAGCAGTTCTTC. Translating it yields CASRPDSVYNEQFF.

The genes are TRBV4-1 and TRBJ2-3; D unresolved. Germline V gene sequence: CDR1 MGHRA, CDR2 YSYEKL. CDR3 size: 14 residues. V was pared by 0 bases and J by 6 bases, with 10 bases between. The CDR3 sequence: CASSQDTGSDTQYF. The CDR3 nucleotides are TGCGCCAGCAGCCAAGATACCGGGTCGGATACGCAGTATTTT.

The rearrangement uses TRBV2 and TRBJ1-2, with 7 bases that match TRBD1. This CDR3 region has 13 residues. The germline CDR1 and CDR2 sequences are SNHLY and FYNNEI. The V and J ends lost 7 bases and 1 base, in that order; junction bases with no gene match: 3. This CDR3 reads CASTGQLNYGYTF. The DNA of the CDR3 is TGTGCCAGCACGGGACAGCTTAACTATGGCTACACCTTC.

In nucleotides, the CDR3 is TGCGCCAGCAGCTTGTTGGGGGGTTGGTATGGCTACACCTTC. This gives the protein CASSLLGGWYGYTF. The chain recombines TRBV5-1 with TRBJ1-2, with a tentative D call TRBD1 (5 bases). CDR1 is SGHRS and CDR2 is YFSETQ in the germline V gene. This CDR3 is 14 amino acids long. V was shortened by 1 base and J by 5 bases, with 12 bases between the two germline ends.

The chain uses TRBV4-1 and TRBJ1-3, with 7 positions matching TRBD1. Germline V gives CDR1 MGHRA, CDR2 YSYEKL. Trimming cost V 3 bases and J 0 bases; bases outside gene matches: 8. This CDR3 spans 17 amino acids. In DNA, the CDR3 is TGCGCCAGCAGCCAGGGGACAGACCACCCCTCTGGAAACACCATATATTTT. Translating gives CASSQGTDHPSGNTIYF.

This clone came up a few times. The chain uses TRBV6-5 and TRBJ2-7; the D gene is possibly TRBD2 (7 bases). The CDR3 is 14 amino acids. Germline loops: CDR1 MNHEY, CDR2 SVGAGI. The V end lost 6 bases, the J end lost 2 bases, and 14 bases lay between the germline ends. The CDR3, as DNA: TGTGCCAGCAGAGATCCGCGGGGGCCCTACGAGCAGTACTTC. Translation gives CASRDPRGPYEQYF.